The source of this TCR beta chain is a study of long-term antiretroviral therapy in people with HIV. Runs used v3.0 of the immunoSEQ assay and were done at survey level. Here immunoSEQ multiplex PCR was the method, and the copy in TCRdb shows in-frame clones only, minus some. The sample lists tens of thousands of clones, nearly 90% seen once, with 10% to 15% in the top ten. Sample: unsorted PBMCs, taken 1.1 years after starting antiretroviral therapy. This sequence was found in a man aged 18 to 35 with HIV.

As DNA, the CDR3 is TGTGCCAGCAGCCTCCCCCGGGACTGGGGGACCTATGGCTACACCTTC. Amino acids: CASSLPRDWGTYGYTF. This rearrangement joins TRBV11-2 to TRBJ1-2; TRBD1 is a possible D gene (5 bases). Trimming removed 5 bases from V and 4 bases from J, with 20 bases in between. The CDR3 extends over 16 amino acids. Germline CDR1 is SGHAT and CDR2 is FQNNGV.